The sequence of this TCR beta chain was determined in a study of Graves' ophthalmopathy and Graves' hyperthyroidism. The study, taken as a whole, reports: Prediction of ophthalmopathy progression reached approximately 64% sensitivity and around 72% specificity.

Other autoimmune diseases, uncontrolled infections, pregnancy and lactation each led to patient exclusion. Transcripts of RNA were the source for amplifying TCR beta CDR3 regions. Investigators did first-round RT-PCR with HTBI primers, then second-round multiplex PCR. MiXCR was run by TCRdb on the multiplex PCR reads, yielding one entry per CDR3 protein. Among 600,000 to 950,000 distinct CDR3 sequences, 40% were seen once, and the ten largest hold 44%. V gave up 5 bases and J gave up 7 bases; unmatched junction bases: 3. Per the germline V gene, CDR1 is SGDLS and CDR2 is YYNGEE. The CDR3 has 12 residues. Notes on this clonotype: Its antigen is still unknown.

What was sequenced was peripheral blood. This receptor was identified in an adult man with Graves' ophthalmopathy. The gene calls are TRBV9 and TRBJ2-5, with 9 nucleotides matching TRBD2. The chain's CDR3 is CASSQAGGTQYF. In DNA, the CDR3 is TGTGCCAGCAGTCAAGCGGGGGGGACCCAGTACTTC.